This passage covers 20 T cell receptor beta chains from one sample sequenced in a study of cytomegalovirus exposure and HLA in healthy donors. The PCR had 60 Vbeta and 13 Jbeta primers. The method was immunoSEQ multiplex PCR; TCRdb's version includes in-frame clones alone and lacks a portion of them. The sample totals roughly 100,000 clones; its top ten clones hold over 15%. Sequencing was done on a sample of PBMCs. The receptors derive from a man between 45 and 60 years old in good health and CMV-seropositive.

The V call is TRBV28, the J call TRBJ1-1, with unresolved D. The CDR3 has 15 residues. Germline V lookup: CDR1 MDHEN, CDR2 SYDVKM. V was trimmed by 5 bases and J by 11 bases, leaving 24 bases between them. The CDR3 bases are TGTGCCAGCAGTCCCGGGAGCGCGAACACTATTTGGGCTTTCTTT. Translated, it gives CASSPGSANTIWAFF.

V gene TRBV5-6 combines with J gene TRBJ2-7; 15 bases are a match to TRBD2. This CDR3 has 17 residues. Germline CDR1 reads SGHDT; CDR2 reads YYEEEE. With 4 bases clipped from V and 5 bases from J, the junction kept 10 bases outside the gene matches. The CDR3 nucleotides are TGTGCCAGCAGCAGGACTAGCGGGAGGGCGGGATTGAACGAGCAGTACTTC. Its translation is CASSRTSGRAGLNEQYF.

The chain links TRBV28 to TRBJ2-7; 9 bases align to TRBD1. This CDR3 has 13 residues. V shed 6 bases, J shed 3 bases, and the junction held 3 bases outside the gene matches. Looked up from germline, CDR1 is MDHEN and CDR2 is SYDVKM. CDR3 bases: TGTGCCAGCAGCCCGGGACAGGGCTACGAGCAGTACGTC. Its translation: CASSPGQGYEQYV.

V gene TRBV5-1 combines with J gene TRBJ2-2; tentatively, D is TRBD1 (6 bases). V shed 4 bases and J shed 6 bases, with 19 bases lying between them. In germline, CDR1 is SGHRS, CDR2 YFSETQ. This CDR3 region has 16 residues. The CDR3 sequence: CASSIGGSGYAGELFF. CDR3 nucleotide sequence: TGCGCCAGCAGCATTGGGGGCTCGGGCTACGCCGGGGAGCTGTTTTTT.

CDR3 amino acids: CASSDFGSGYTEAFF. The CDR3 coding sequence is TGCGCCAGCAGTGACTTCGGCAGCGGTTACACTGAAGCTTTCTTT. The chain carries TRBV10-2 and TRBJ1-1; no clear D gene. This CDR3 contains 15 residues. Per the germline V gene, CDR1 is WSHSY and CDR2 is SAAADI. Trimming took 3 bases from V and 3 from J, leaving 14 bases between them.

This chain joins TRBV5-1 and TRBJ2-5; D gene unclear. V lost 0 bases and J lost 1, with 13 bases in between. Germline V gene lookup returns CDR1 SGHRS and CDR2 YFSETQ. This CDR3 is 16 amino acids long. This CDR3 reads CASSLGATTPQETQYF. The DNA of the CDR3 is TGCGCCAGCAGCTTGGGGGCCACGACCCCCCAAGAGACCCAGTACTTC.

The CDR3 spells CASSLSVPRGNEQFF. The CDR3 DNA reads TGTGCCAGCAGCCTTAGCGTGCCGAGAGGCAATGAGCAGTTCTTC. V and J are TRBV7-2 and TRBJ2-1; perhaps TRBD2 as D (5 bases). Trimming removed 5 bases from V and 6 bases from J, with 17 bases in between. The CDR3 length is 15 residues. CDR1 and CDR2 from the germline V gene are SGHTA and FQGNSA.

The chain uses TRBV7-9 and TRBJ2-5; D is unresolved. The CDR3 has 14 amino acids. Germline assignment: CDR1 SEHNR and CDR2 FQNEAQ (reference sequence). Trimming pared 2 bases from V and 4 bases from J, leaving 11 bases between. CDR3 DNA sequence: TGTGCCAGCAGCTTACTCGGAGCATCAGAGACCCAGTACTTC. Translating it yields CASSLLGASETQYF. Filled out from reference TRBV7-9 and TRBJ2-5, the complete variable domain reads DTGVSQNPRHKITKRGQNVTFRCDPISEHNRLYWYRQTLGQGPEFLTYFQNEAQLEKSRLLSDRFSAERPKGSFSTLEIQRTEQGDSAMYLCASSLLGASETQYFGPGTRLLVL.

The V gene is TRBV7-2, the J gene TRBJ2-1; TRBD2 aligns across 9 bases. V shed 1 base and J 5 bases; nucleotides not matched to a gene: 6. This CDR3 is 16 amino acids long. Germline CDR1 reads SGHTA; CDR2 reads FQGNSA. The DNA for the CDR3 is TGTGCCAGCAGCTTAGGAGGTAGCGGGAGCCACAATGAGCAGTTCTTC. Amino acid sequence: CASSLGGSGSHNEQFF.

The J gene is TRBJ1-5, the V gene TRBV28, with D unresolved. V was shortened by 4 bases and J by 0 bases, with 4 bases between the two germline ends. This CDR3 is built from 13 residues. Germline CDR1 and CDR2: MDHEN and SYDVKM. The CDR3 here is CASSSYSNQPQHF. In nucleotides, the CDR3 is TGTGCCAGCAGTTCCTATAGCAATCAGCCCCAGCATTTT. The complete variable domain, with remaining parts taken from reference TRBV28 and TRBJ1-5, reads DVKVTQSSRYLVKRTGEKVFLECVQDMDHENMFWYRQDPGLGLRLIYFSYDVKMKEKGDIPEGYSVSREKKERFSLILESASTNQTSMYLCASSSYSNQPQHFGDGTRLSIL.

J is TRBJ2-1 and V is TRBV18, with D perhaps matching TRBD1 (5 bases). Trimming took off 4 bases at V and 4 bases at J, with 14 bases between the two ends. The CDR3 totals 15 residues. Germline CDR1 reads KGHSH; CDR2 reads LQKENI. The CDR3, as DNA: TGTGCCAGCTCACTGGGAACCACAGGTTACAATGAGCAGTTCTTC. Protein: CASSLGTTGYNEQFF.

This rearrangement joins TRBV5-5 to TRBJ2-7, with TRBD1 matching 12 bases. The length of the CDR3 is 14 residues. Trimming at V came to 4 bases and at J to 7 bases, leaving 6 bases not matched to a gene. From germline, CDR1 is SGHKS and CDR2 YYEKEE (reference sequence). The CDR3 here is CASSLGQGAREQYF. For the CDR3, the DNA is TGTGCCAGCAGCCTGGGACAGGGGGCGAGGGAGCAGTACTTC.

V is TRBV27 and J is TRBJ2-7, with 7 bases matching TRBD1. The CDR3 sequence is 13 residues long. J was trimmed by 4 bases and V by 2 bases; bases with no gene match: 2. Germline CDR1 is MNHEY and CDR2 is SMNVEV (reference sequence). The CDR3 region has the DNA TGTGCCAGCAGTTTAGACAGGGAATACGAGCAGTACTTC. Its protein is CASSLDREYEQYF.

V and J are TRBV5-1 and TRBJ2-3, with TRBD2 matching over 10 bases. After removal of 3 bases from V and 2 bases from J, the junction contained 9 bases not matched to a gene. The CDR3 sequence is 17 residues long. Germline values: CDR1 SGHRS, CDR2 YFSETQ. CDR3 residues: CASSSSSGSTYTDTQYF. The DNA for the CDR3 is TGCGCCAGCAGCTCCTCTAGCGGGAGCACCTACACAGATACGCAGTATTTT.

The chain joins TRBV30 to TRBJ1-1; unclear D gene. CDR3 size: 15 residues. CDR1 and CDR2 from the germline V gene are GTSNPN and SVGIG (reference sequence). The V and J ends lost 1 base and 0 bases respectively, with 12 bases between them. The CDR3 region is CAWSATTSLNTEAFF. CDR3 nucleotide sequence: TGTGCCTGGAGTGCCACCACAAGTTTGAACACTGAAGCTTTCTTT.

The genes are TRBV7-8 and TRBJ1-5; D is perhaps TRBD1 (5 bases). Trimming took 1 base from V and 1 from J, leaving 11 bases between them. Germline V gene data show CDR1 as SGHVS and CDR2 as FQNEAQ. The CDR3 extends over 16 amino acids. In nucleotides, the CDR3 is TGTGCCAGCAGCTTAGGCCAGGGCGGAAGCAATCAGCCCCAGCATTTT. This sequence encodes CASSLGQGGSNQPQHF.

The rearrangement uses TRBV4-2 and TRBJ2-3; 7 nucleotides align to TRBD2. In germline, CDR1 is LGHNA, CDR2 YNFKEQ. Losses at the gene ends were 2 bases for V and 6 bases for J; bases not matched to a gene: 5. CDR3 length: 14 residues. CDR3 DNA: TGTGCCAGCAGCCAAACCAAACTAGCGGATACGCAGTATTTT. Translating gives CASSQTKLADTQYF.

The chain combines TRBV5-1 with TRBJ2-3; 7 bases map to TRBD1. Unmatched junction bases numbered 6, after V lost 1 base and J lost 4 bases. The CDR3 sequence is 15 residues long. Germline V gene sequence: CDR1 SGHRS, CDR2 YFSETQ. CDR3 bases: TGCGCCAGCAGCTTGCCGACAGGGCCTCCAGATACGCAGTATTTT. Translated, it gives CASSLPTGPPDTQYF.

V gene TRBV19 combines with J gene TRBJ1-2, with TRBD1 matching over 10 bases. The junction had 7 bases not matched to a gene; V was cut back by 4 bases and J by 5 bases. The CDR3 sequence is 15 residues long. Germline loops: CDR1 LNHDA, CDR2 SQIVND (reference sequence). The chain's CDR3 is CASSTGQGGPYGYTF. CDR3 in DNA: TGTGCCAGTAGTACCGGACAGGGGGGCCCTTATGGCTACACCTTC.

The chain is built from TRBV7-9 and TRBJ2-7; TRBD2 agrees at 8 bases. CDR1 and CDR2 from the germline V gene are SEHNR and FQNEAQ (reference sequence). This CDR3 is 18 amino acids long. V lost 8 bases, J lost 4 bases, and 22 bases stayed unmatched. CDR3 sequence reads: CASSPILAPGGAVYEQYF. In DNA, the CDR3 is TGTGCCAGCTCACCTATATTGGCCCCGGGGGGGGCGGTTTACGAGCAGTACTTC.